The 20 T cell receptor beta chains given below trace back to one sample, sequenced in a study of OX40 agonist ivuxolimab in advanced cancers. Some clones are missing from TCRdb's copy, which holds only in-frame ones; the method was immunoSEQ multiplex PCR. The sample consists of 75,000 to 80,000 clones, roughly 84% of them appearing once. The input for sequencing was CD4+ or CD8+ T cells sorted from blood, taken in a trial of the OX40 agonist ivuxolimab. The receptor source for this set is an adult with an advanced solid tumor such as melanoma, head and neck, liver or kidney cancer.

The V call is TRBV13, the J call TRBJ2-5, with TRBD2 identical over 9 bases. Per the germline V gene, CDR1 is PRHDT and CDR2 is FYEKMQ (reference sequence). V dropped 2 bases and J dropped 2; count of bases not matched to a gene: 9. The CDR3 is 17 residues long. The CDR3, as DNA: TGTGCCAGCAGCTTACCCCTTGGGCTAGCGGGACAAGAGACCCAGTACTTC. Amino acids: CASSLPLGLAGQETQYF.

This clone was detected once. The rearrangement uses TRBV19 and TRBJ2-3, with TRBD2 matching over 7 bases. Germline CDR1 and CDR2: LNHDA and SQIVND (reference sequence). V dropped 0 bases and J dropped 0; count of bases not matched to a gene: 18. The CDR3 runs to 21 residues. The CDR3 loop reads CASSIDTLGRGLGDSTDTQYF. For the CDR3, the DNA is TGTGCCAGTAGTATAGATACCCTTGGGAGGGGTCTTGGAGATAGCACAGATACGCAGTATTTT.

This clone has only one observation. The chain recombines TRBV15 with TRBJ2-7; a weak D match, TRBD2 (7 bases). Germline lookup yields CDR1 LNHNV and CDR2 YYDKDF (reference sequence). The CDR3 is 14 amino acids. Trimming removed 1 base from V and 7 bases from J, with 14 bases in between. The DNA for the CDR3 is TGTGCCACCAGCAGAGTAGGGGGGGCGAGGGAGCAGTACTTC. Translating gives CATSRVGGAREQYF.

This chain uses TRBV6-5 with TRBJ1-1; unclear D gene. Germline V gene lookup returns CDR1 MNHEY and CDR2 SVGAGI. V lost 4 bases to trimming and J lost 4 bases, with 10 bases between them. This CDR3 is 13 amino acids long. CDR3 coding DNA: TGTGCCAGCAGTTGGACCGTCGGCACTGAAGCTTTCTTT. This gives the protein CASSWTVGTEAFF.

V usage is TRBV27 and J usage is TRBJ2-4; weak D call: TRBD1 (5 bases). CDR3 length: 12 residues. V lost 6 bases and J lost 6, with 9 bases in between. The germline V gene has CDR1 MNHEY and CDR2 SMNVEV (reference sequence). This CDR3 is CASSSGLNIQYF. DNA for the CDR3: TGTGCCAGCAGCTCAGGGTTAAACATTCAGTACTTC.

V usage is TRBV5-4 and J usage is TRBJ1-4; D not resolved. V shed 4 bases and J shed 9 bases, with 22 bases lying between them. Germline lookup yields CDR1 SGHNT and CDR2 YYREEE (reference sequence). The CDR3 consists of 16 residues. The CDR3 sequence: CASSALQREVIKKLFF. The CDR3 DNA reads as TGTGCCAGCAGCGCCCTCCAAAGGGAGGTAATTAAAAAACTGTTTTTT.

V is TRBV7-2 and J is TRBJ1-1, with TRBD1 matching over 8 bases. Per the germline V gene, CDR1 is SGHTA and CDR2 is FQGNSA. The CDR3 covers 15 residues. V dropped 4 bases and J dropped 5; count of bases not matched to a gene: 9. The CDR3 DNA is TGTGCCAGCAGCTCCGTTGGACAGGGTTGGACTGAAGCTTTCTTT. Translation: CASSSVGQGWTEAFF.

The V call is TRBV6-5, the J call TRBJ1-6, with a possible D match to TRBD1 (6 bases). Germline assignment: CDR1 MNHEY and CDR2 SVGAGI. Between the trimmed V and J ends, which lost 4 bases and 13 bases, there was a span of 14 bases. This CDR3 is 13 amino acids long. The CDR3 bases are TGTGCCAGCAGTTTAGGGGGGATTCCGCCCCTCCACTTT. Residues: CASSLGGIPPLHF.

The chain carries TRBV7-3 and TRBJ2-3; no definite D call. V lost 5 bases, J lost 8 bases, and 14 bases lay in between. Per germline, CDR1 SGHTA and CDR2 FQGTGA. This CDR3 is 13 amino acids long. Here the CDR3 reads CASSAIRLGTQYF. DNA of the CDR3: TGTGCCAGCAGCGCCATCAGGTTAGGTACGCAGTATTTT. The whole variable domain, filled in from reference TRBV7-3 and TRBJ2-3, reads GAGVSQTPSNKVTEKGKYVELRCDPISGHTALYWYRQSLGQGPEFLIYFQGTGAADDSGLPNDRFFAVRPEGSVSTLKIQRTERGDSAVYLCASSAIRLGTQYFGPGTRLTVL.

J is TRBJ2-3 and V is TRBV6-6, with 7 bases that match TRBD1. There are 14 residues in the CDR3. The germline V gene encodes CDR1 MNHNY and CDR2 SVGAGI (reference sequence). With V trimmed by 6 bases and J by 2 bases, 5 bases remained unmatched. Here the CDR3 reads CASRPGQNTDTQYF. The CDR3 DNA follows: TGTGCCAGCAGACCGGGACAGAACACAGATACGCAGTATTTT.

The chain uses TRBV28 and TRBJ2-7, with TRBD1 matching over 9 bases. With 4 bases clipped from V and 4 bases from J, the junction kept 2 bases outside the gene matches. The CDR3 is made up of 13 amino acids. Germline CDR1 MDHEN, CDR2 SYDVKM. CDR3 sequence (DNA): TGTGCCAGCAGTTACAGGGGGCGGTACGAGCAGTACTTC. Amino acids: CASSYRGRYEQYF.

This clone turned up a few times. The chain has TRBV9 and TRBJ2-7, with D perhaps matching TRBD1 (6 bases). With 3 bases removed from V and 3 bases from J, the gap between germline ends came to 19 bases. This CDR3 spans 16 amino acids. The germline gives CDR1 SGDLS, CDR2 YYNGEE. The CDR3 region is CASSANPGQGHYEQYF. CDR3 DNA sequence: TGTGCCAGCAGCGCGAACCCGGGGCAGGGGCACTACGAGCAGTACTTC.

This chain joins TRBV5-6 and TRBJ1-5; 7 nucleotides match TRBD1. The CDR3 runs to 15 residues. J lost 3 bases, V lost 2 bases, and 5 bases had no gene match. Germline V gene data show CDR1 as SGHDT and CDR2 as YYEEEE. The DNA for the CDR3 is TGTGCCAGCAGCTTTACGGACAGGCCCAATCAGCCCCAGCATTTT. It codes for CASSFTDRPNQPQHF.

This clone is a singleton in its sample. The genes are TRBV19 and TRBJ2-7; 9 bases are a match to TRBD2. Germline-derived CDR1 and CDR2 are LNHDA and SQIVND (reference sequence). V gave up 5 bases and J gave up 3 bases; unmatched junction bases: 5. This CDR3 is built from 14 residues. The CDR3 DNA sequence: TGTGCCAGTAGTCCTAGCGGGACCGACTACGAGCAGTACTTC. Translated, it gives CASSPSGTDYEQYF.

This chain joins TRBV10-3 and TRBJ2-4, with 7 bases identical to TRBD1. The CDR3 extends over 14 amino acids. V lost 4 bases and J lost 9; bases outside the gene matches: 9. The germline gives CDR1 ENHRY, CDR2 SYGVKD. CDR3 in DNA: TGTGCCATCAGTGGGACCCAGGGGGAGAGCATTCAGTACTTC. Encoded protein: CAISGTQGESIQYF.

J is TRBJ2-2 and V is TRBV5-1, with 10 bases lining up with TRBD2. CDR3 length equals 14 residues. Trimming cost V 4 bases and J 6 bases; bases outside gene matches: 3. CDR1 SGHRS and CDR2 YFSETQ come from the germline V gene. The CDR3 reads CASSGSGGPGELFF. DNA of the CDR3: TGCGCCAGCAGCGGTAGCGGGGGGCCCGGGGAGCTGTTTTTT.

This chain links TRBV5-6 with TRBJ1-2; D is unclear. The CDR3 covers 16 residues. Germline CDR1 SGHDT, CDR2 YYEEEE. V was trimmed by 0 bases and J by 4 bases, leaving 16 bases between them. In DNA form, the CDR3 reads TGTGCCAGCAGCTTGGCAACGGTCTCCCTTCCCTATGGCTACACCTTC. Residues: CASSLATVSLPYGYTF.

The chain links TRBV5-1 to TRBJ1-3; D is uncertain. V lost 0 bases and J lost 4, with 8 bases in between. The CDR3 has 14 residues. Germline V gene data show CDR1 as SGHRS and CDR2 as YFSETQ. As DNA, the CDR3 is TGCGCCAGCAGCTTGGGGACGAAAGGAAACACCATATATTTT. This codes for CASSLGTKGNTIYF.

The chain combines TRBV6-6 with TRBJ1-2; D may be TRBD1 (5 bases). V lost 1 base to trimming and J lost 6 bases, with 12 bases between them. This CDR3 has 14 amino acids. CDR1 and CDR2 (germline): MNHNY, SVGAGI (reference sequence). CDR3 amino acids: CASSYFSRDDGYTF. CDR3 bases: TGTGCCAGCAGTTACTTCTCCAGGGATGATGGCTACACCTTC.

This chain uses TRBV6-1 with TRBJ1-5, with D uncertain. V was trimmed by 7 bases and J by 0 bases, leaving 10 bases between them. This CDR3 comprises 14 residues. The germline V gene encodes CDR1 MNHNS and CDR2 SASEGT. The CDR3 DNA reads as TGTGCCAGCATGGTGGGCAGTAGCAATCAGCCCCAGCATTTT. This encodes CASMVGSSNQPQHF.